The clone carrying this T cell receptor beta chain was detected only a few times. The time point: blood at routine non-recurrence follow-up after resection. In germline, CDR1 is GTSNPN, CDR2 SVGIG (reference sequence). This CDR3 has 11 residues. Deletions cut 4 bases from V and 3 bases from J, with 5 bases between. These data originate in a study of spatial heterogeneity in lung cancer. Using its own MiXCR run on the 5' RACE reads, TCRdb lists one record per CDR3 protein. The sample carries around 20,000 distinct CDR3 sequences, under 10% recorded once. The V gene is TRBV30, the J gene TRBJ2-3; D ambiguous. The receptor's source is a male donor with early-stage non-small cell lung cancer. The source material was PBMCs, sampled at follow-up. DNA of the CDR3: TGTGCCTGGATGGGGACAGATACGCAGTATTTT. This sequence encodes CAWMGTDTQYF.